This T cell receptor beta chain was sequenced in a study of shared clonotypes between healthy human individuals. V lost 5 bases and J lost 1, with 2 bases in between. The germline V gene encodes CDR1 MNHEY and CDR2 SMNVEV (reference sequence). The CDR3 is made up of 12 amino acids. The study ran the assay at deep level. Assay used: immunoSEQ multiplex PCR; TCRdb lists only in-frame clones, some missing. The table has around 550,000 clones, about 95% seen once. This clone was found once. Naive CD8 cells lacked CD45RO, underwent positive selection for CCR7 and left out terminally differentiated effector memory CD45RA+ cells. Study donors comprised healthy, HIV-negative adults devoid of recent acute infection or vaccination.

The chain couples TRBV27 to TRBJ2-2; D gene ambiguous. The clonotype originates from a woman in her 30s in good health. Material for sequencing was naive CD8+ T cells sorted from blood. CDR3 coding DNA: TGTGCCAGCAGTGAGAACACCGGGGAGCTGTTTTTT. This encodes CASSENTGELFF.